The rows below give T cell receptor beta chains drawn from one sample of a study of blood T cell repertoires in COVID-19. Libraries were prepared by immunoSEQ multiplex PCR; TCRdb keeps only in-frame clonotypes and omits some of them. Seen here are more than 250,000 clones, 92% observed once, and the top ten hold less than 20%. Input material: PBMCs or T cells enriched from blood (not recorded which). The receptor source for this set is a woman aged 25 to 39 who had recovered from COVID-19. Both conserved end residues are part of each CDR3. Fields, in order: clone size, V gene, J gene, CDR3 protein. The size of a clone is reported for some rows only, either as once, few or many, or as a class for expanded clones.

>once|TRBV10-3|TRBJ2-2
CAIRGLAGPGGELFF
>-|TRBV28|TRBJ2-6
CASSLARAGANVLTF
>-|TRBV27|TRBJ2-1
CASSYETRFYNEQFF
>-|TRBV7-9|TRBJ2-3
CASSSGLTRTQYF
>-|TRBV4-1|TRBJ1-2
CASKRTGSNYGYTF
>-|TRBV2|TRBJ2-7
CASSVTGHPPGEQYF
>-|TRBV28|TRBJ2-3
CASSLLHSTQYF
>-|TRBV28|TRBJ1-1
CASSSSTREAFF
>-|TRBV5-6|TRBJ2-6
CATTQGAGANVLTF
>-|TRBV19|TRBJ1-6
CASSSGRANSPLHF
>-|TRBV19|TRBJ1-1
CASSTGVTEAFF
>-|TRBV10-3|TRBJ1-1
CAISESKAGRAEAFF
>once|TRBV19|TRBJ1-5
CASSIGTGALNQPQHF
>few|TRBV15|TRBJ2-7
CATSGGTRRSYEQYF
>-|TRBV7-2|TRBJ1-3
CASSLGGGNTIYF
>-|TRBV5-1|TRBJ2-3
CASSPTGASTDTQYF
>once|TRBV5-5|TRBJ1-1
CASSSQVQMNTEAFF
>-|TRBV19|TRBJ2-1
CATMWGPNEQFF
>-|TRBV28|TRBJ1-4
CASSLSGGAEKLFF
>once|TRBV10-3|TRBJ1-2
CAISRTEYGYTF
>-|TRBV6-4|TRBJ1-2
CASSGPKANYGYTF
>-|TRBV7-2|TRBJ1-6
CASRVTGLHNSPLHF
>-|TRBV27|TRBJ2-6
CASSLMGLLTGANVLTF
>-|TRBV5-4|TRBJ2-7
CASSPFSGTSGEQYF
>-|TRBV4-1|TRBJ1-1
CASSQDGTGGTEAFF
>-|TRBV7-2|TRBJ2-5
CASSPRLGGWQETQYF
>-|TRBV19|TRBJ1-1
CASSISAGEPGAFF
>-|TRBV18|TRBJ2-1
CASSRAGNEQFF
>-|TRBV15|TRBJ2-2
CATSRAGNTGELFF
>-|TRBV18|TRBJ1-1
CASSPEGRGEAFF
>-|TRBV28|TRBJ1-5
CASSFFQGRQPQHF
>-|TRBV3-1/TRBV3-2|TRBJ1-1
CASSQRLQGGTEAFF
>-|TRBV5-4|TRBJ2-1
CASSLPPGREFNEQFF
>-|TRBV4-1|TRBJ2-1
CASSQVGRRVNEQFF
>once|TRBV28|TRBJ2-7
CASSFPPISGSGGYEQYF
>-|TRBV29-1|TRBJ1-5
CSAQGASNQPQHF
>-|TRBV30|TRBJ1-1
CAWPHPGNTEAFF
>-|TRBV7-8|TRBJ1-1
CASSGQWGNTEAFF
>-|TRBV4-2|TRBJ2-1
CASSQAPGGNEGNEQFF
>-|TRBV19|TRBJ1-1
CASSPSDRAPEAFF